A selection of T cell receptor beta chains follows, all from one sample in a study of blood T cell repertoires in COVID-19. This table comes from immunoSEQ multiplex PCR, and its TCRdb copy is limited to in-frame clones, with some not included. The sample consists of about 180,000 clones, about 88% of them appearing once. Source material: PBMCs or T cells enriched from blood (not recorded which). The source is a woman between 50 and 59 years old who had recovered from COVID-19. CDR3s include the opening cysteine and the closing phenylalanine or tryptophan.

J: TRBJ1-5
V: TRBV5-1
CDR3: CASSFGALNQPQHF

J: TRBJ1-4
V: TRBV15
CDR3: CATSREVWALNEKLFF

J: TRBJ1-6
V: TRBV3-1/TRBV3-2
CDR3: CASKVWGHRPPNSPLHF

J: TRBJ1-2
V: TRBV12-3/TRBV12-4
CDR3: CASRGTGVYGYTF

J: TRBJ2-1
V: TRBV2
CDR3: CASNTRSPYNEQFF

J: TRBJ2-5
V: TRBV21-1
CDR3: CASSKGQGVAVGRIQYF

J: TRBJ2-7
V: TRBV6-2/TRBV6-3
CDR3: CASSRTEPKEQYF

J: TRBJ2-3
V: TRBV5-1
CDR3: CASKRPGVTDTQYF

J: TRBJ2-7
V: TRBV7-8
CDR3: CASSLYSGQANSYEQYF

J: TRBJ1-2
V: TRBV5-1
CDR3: CASSYTGDGYTF

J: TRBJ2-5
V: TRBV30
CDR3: CAWSVGGQVFGQYF

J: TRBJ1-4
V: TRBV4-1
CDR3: CASSHRQGATNEKLFF

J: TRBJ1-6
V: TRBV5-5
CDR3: CASSWGDRDNSPLHF

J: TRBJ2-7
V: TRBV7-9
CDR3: CASSLGQGISYEQYF

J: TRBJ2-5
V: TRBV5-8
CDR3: CASSLTGVETQYF

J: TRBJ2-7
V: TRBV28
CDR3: CASSAIRGYEQYF

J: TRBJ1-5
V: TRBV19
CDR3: CASSKGSGLSQPQHF

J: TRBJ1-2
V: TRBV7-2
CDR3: CASSLDRGRGYTF

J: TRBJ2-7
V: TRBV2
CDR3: CASSLGALDGQYF

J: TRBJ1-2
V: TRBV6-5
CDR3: CASSYGGLNYGYTF

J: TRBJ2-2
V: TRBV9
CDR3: CASSVEGVSAGELFF

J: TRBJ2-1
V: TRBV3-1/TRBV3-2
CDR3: CASSPVAGGNGEQFF

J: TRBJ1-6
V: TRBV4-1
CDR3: CASSQITGGSNSPLHF

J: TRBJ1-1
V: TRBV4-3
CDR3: CASSQGYNRGWTEAFF

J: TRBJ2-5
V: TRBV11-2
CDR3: CASSLDGGGGETQYF

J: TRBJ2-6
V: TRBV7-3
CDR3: CASSFQGSGANVLTF

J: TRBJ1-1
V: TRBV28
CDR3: CASSFESEGHALGPEAFF

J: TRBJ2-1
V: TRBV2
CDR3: CASGTSGNGNEQFF

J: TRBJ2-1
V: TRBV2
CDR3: CASMGLRDYNEQFF

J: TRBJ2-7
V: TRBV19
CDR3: CASSIGGTGTYEQYF

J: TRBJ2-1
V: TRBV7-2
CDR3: CASSLAQAYNEQFF

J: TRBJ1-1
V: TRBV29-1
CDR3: CSVARGRNTEAFF

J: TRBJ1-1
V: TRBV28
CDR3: CASSLELGEAFF

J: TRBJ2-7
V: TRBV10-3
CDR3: CAISEFMGTGPYEQYF

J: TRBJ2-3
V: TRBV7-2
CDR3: CASSFIGTDTQYF